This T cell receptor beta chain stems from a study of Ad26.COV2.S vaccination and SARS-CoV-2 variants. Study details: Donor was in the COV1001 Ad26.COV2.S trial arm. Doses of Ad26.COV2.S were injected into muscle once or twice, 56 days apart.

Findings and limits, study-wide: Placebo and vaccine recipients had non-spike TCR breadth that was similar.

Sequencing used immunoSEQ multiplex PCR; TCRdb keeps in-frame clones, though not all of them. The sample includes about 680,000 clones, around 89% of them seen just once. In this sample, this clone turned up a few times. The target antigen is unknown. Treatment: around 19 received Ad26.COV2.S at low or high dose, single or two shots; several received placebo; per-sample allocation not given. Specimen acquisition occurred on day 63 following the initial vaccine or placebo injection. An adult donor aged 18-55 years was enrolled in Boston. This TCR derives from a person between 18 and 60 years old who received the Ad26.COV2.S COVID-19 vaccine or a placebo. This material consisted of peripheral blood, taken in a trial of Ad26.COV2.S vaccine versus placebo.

The CDR3 sequence: CASRRQEGSTDTQYF. The CDR3 region has the DNA TGTGCCAGCAGGAGGCAAGAGGGGAGCACAGATACGCAGTATTTT. The rearrangement uses TRBV6-5 and TRBJ2-3; D may be TRBD1 or TRBD2 (5 bases each). Per germline, CDR1 MNHEY and CDR2 SVGAGI. The CDR3 loop spans 15 amino acids. Trimming shortened V by 6 bases and J by 0 bases, and 13 bases separated the two germline ends.